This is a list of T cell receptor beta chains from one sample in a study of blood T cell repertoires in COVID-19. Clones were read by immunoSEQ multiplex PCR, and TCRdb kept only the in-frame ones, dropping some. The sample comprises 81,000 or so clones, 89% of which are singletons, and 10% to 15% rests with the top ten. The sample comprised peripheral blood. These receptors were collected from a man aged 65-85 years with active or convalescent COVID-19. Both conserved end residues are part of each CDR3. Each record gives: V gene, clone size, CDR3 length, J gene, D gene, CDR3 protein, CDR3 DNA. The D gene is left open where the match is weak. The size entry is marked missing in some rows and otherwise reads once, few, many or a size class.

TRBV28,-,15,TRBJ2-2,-,CASGGGEGNAGELFF,TGTGCCAGCGGGGGCGGGGAGGGGAACGCCGGGGAGCTGTTTTTT
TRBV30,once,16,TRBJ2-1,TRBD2,CAWRGTSGTKGNEQFF,TGTGCCTGGAGAGGGACTAGCGGGACGAAGGGCAATGAGCAGTTCTTC
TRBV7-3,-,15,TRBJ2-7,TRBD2,CASSLGTSGVYEQYF,TGTGCCAGCAGCTTGGGGACTAGCGGGGTCTACGAGCAGTACTTC
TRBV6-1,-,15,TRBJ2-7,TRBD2,CASSESGTASYEQYF,TGTGCCAGCAGTGAAAGCGGGACGGCGTCCTACGAGCAGTACTTC
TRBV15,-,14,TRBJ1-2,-,CATSRVVGDYGYTF,TGTGCCACCAGCAGAGTGGTAGGGGACTATGGCTACACCTTC
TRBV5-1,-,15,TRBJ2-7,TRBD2,CASSLERGETYEQYF,TGCGCCAGCAGCTTAGAGCGGGGGGAAACCTACGAGCAGTACTTC
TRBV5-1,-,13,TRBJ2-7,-,CASSLIGSYEQYF,TGCGCCAGCAGCTTGATCGGGTCCTACGAGCAGTACTTC
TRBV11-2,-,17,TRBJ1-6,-,CASSFPQGAPYNSPLHF,TGTGCCAGCAGCTTTCCACAGGGAGCGCCCTATAATTCACCCCTCCACTTT
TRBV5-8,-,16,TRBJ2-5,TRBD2,CASSLGRGEPGETQYF,TGTGCCAGCAGTTTGGGTCGGGGGGAGCCGGGAGAGACCCAGTACTTC
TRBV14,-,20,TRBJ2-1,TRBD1,CASSQERVMGQGWSYNEQFF,TGTGCCAGCAGCCAAGAACGGGTCATGGGACAGGGTTGGTCCTACAATGAGCAGTTCTTC
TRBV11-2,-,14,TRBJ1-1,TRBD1,CASSPRQGFTEAFF,TGTGCCAGCAGCCCCCGACAGGGGTTCACTGAAGCTTTCTTT
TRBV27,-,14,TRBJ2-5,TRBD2,CASRSAGGKETQYF,TGTGCCAGCAGATCTGCGGGGGGTAAAGAGACCCAGTACTTC
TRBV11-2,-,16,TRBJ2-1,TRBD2,CASSWGRAGSYNEQFF,TGTGCCAGCAGCTGGGGGAGAGCGGGATCCTACAATGAGCAGTTCTTC
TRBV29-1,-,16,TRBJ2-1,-,CSVHIGERSSYNEQFF,TGCAGCGTTCACATCGGGGAGAGGAGCTCCTACAATGAGCAGTTCTTC
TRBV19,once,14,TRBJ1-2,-,CASSIPTAGSGYTF,TGTGCCAGTAGTATCCCGACGGCAGGCTCTGGCTACACCTTC
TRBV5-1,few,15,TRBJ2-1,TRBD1,CASRPRDRAYNEQFF,TGCGCCAGCAGACCCAGGGACAGAGCTTACAATGAGCAGTTCTTC
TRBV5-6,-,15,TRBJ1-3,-,CASSRGLSSGNTIYF,TGTGCCAGCAGCCGGGGTCTCAGCTCTGGAAACACCATATATTTT
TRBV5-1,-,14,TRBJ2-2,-,CASSPTWNTGELFF,TGCGCCAGCAGCCCGACATGGAACACCGGGGAGCTGTTTTTT
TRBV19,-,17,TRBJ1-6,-,CASSSNRISSYNSPLHF,TGTGCCAGTAGTTCTAACAGGATTAGCTCCTATAATTCACCCCTCCACTTT
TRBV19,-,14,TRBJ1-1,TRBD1,CASSLDRGWTEAFF,TGTGCCAGTAGCTTAGACAGGGGTTGGACTGAAGCTTTCTTT
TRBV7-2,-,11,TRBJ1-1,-,CANSLGGEAFF,TGTGCCAACAGCTTAGGCGGTGAAGCTTTCTTT
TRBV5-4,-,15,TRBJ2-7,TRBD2,CASSPRGSGGSEQYF,TGTGCCAGCAGCCCCAGGGGCAGCGGGGGTAGTGAGCAGTACTTC
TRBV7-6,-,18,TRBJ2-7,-,CASSLTGLTHPSSYEQYF,TGTGCCAGCAGCTTAACTGGACTGACGCACCCTAGCTCCTACGAGCAGTACTTC
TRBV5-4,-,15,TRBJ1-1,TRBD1,CASSRPGQGNTEAFF,TGTGCCAGCAGTCGCCCGGGACAGGGTAACACTGAAGCTTTCTTT
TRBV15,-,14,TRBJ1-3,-,CATSRSHSGNTIYF,TGTGCCACCAGCAGGTCCCACTCTGGAAACACCATATATTTT
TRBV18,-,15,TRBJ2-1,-,CASSPGSPGVNEQFF,TGTGCCAGCTCCCCGGGCTCCCCGGGGGTTAATGAGCAGTTCTTC
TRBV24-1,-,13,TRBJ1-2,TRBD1,CATSGTGDYGYTF,TGTGCCACCAGCGGGACAGGGGACTATGGCTACACCTTC
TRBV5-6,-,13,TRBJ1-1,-,CASSLSMNTEAFF,TGTGCCAGCAGCTTGTCCATGAACACTGAAGCTTTCTTT
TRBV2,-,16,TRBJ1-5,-,CASSSPTINSNQPQHF,TGTGCCAGCAGCAGTCCAACCATAAATAGCAATCAGCCCCAGCATTTT
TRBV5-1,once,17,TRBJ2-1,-,CASSLLSSRGSYNEQFF,TGCGCCAGCAGCTTGTTATCGTCGAGGGGGTCCTACAATGAGCAGTTCTTC
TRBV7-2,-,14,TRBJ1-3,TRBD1,CASSSQGEVRPVYF,TGTGCCAGCAGCTCTCAGGGGGAAGTACGCCCCGTATATTTT
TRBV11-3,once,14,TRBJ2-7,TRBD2,CASSSTSGTGEQYF,TGTGCCAGCAGCTCGACTAGCGGTACGGGGGAGCAGTACTTC
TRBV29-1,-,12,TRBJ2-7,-,CSAWGQPYEQYF,TGCAGCGCCTGGGGGCAGCCCTACGAGCAGTACTTC
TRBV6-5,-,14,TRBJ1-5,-,CASSRRTYDQPQHF,TGTGCCAGCAGCCGGCGGACATACGATCAGCCCCAGCATTTT
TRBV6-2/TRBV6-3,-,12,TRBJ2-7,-,CASSYSVHEQYF,TGTGCCAGCAGTTACTCCGTCCACGAGCAGTACTTC
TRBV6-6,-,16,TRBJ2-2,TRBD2,CASSYSAGGSPGELFF,TGTGCCAGCAGTTACTCGGCGGGGGGCTCGCCCGGGGAGCTGTTTTTT
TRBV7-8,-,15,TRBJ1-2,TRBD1,CASSFPGGTGEGYTF,TGTGCCAGCAGCTTTCCGGGGGGGACAGGGGAGGGCTACACCTTC
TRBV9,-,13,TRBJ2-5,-,CASSVSRGETQYF,TGTGCCAGCAGCGTATCCAGGGGTGAGACCCAGTACTTC
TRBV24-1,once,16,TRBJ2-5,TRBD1,CATSDPPTTGRETQYF,TGTGCCACCAGTGACCCCCCCACGACAGGGCGCGAGACCCAGTACTTC
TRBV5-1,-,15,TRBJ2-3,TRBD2,CASSRSGGFLDTQYF,TGCGCCAGCAGCCGCAGCGGGGGGTTTTTAGATACGCAGTATTTT
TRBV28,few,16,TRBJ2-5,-,CASSLGGRGYQETQYF,TGTGCCAGCAGTTTAGGTGGCAGGGGATACCAAGAGACCCAGTACTTC